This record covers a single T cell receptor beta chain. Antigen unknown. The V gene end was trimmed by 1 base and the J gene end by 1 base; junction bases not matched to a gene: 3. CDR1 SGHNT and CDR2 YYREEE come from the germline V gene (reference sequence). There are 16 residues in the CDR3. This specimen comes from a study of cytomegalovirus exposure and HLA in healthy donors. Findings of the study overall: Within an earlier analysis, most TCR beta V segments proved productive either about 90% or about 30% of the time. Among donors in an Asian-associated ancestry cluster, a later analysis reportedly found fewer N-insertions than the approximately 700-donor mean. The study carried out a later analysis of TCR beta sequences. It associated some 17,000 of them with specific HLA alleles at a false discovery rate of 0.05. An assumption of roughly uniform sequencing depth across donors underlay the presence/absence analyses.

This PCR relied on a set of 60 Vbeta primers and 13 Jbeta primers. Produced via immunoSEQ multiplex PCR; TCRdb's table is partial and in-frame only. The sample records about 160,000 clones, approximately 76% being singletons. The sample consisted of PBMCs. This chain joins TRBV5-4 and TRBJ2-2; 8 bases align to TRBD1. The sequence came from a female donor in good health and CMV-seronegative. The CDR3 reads CASSLSGTGNTGELFF. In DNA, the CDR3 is TGTGCCAGCAGCTTGTCAGGGACAGGGAACACCGGGGAGCTGTTTTTT.